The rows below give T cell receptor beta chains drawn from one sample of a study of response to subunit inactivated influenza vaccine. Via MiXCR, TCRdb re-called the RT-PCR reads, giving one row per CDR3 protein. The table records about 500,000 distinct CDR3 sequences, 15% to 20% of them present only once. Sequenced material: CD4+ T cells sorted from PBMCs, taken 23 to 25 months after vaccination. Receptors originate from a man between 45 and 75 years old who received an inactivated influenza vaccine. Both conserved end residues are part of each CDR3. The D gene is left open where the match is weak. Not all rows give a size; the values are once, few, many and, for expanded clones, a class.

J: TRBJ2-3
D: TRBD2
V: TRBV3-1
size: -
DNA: TGTGCCAGCAGCCGAAACGGGGGGTCTTCGGCGTATTTT
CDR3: CASSRNGGSSAYF

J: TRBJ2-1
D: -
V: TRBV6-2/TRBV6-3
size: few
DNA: TGTGCCAGCAGTTACGGGTCAGGATACAATGAGCAGTTCTTC
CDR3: CASSYGSGYNEQFF

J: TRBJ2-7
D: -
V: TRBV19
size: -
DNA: TGTGCCAGTAGTAGCCGGGACACCCCCTACGAGCAGTACTTC
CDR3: CASSSRDTPYEQYF

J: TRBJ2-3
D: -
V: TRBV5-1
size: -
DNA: TGCGCCAGTTCTACTGCGGGCCGACTCACAGATACGCAGTATTTT
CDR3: CASSTAGRLTDTQYF

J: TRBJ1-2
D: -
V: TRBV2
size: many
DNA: TGTGCCAGCTCATCCACACGGGAAGCTAACTATGGCTACACCTTC
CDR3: CASSSTREANYGYTF

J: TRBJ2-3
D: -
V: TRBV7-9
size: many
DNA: TGTGCCAGCAGACTAGGCACAGATACGCAGTATTTT
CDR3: CASRLGTDTQYF

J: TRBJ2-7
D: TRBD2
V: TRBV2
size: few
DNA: TGTGCCAGCACCTTGGTCGGGGGGAACGAGCAGTACTTC
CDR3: CASTLVGGNEQYF

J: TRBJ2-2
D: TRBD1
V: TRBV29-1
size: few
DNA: TGCAGCTTTAGGACAGGGGGCCTGAACACCGGGGAGCTGTTTTTT
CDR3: CSFRTGGLNTGELFF

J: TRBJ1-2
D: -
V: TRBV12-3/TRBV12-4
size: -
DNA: TGTGCCAGCACCCCGGGGCTCTATGGCTACACCTTC
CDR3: CASTPGLYGYTF

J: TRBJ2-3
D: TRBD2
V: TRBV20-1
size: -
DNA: TGCAGTGCTAAAAAGCGGGAGGGCCAAATCTGGAAGGATACGCAGTATTTT
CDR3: CSAKKREGQIWKDTQYF

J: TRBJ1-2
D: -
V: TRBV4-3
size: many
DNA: TGCGCCAGCAGCCAAGATCCACCCATAGGACGGCCAAGATACACCTTC
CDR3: CASSQDPPIGRPRYTF

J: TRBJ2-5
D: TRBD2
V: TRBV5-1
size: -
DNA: TGCGCCAGCAGCTTACGCCGACTAGCGGGACAAGAGACCCAGTACTTC
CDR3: CASSLRRLAGQETQYF

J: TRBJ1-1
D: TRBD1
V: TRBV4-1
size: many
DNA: TGCGCCAGCAGCCAAAACCAGGGGGCGGACGAAGCTTTCTTT
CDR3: CASSQNQGADEAFF

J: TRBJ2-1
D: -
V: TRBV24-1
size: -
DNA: TGTGCCACCAGTGTCGTAACAGGGAAGAGGTTCTTC
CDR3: CATSVVTGKRFF

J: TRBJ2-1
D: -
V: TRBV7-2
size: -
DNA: TGTGCCAGCAGCTTATTTCAGGTTTGGGAGCAGTTCTTC
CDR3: CASSLFQVWEQFF

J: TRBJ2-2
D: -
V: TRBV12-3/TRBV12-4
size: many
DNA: TGTGCCAGCAGTTTAGGGCCCGCGAACACCGGGGAGCTGTTTTTT
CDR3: CASSLGPANTGELFF

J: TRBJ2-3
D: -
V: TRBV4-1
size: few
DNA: TGCGCCAGCAGCCAAGGAGGGCCTCCTCTCAGCACAGATACGCAGTATTTT
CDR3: CASSQGGPPLSTDTQYF

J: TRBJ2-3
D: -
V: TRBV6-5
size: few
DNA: TGTGCCAGCAGTTACTCGTTGCGAGCGGACCGCACAGATACGCAGTATTTT
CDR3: CASSYSLRADRTDTQYF